A single T cell receptor (beta chain) is shown here with its context. Produced via immunoSEQ multiplex PCR; TCRdb's table is partial and in-frame only. The sample holds 5,500 to 7,500 clones, roughly 79% seen once. V lost 5 bases to trimming and J lost 4 bases, with 12 bases between them. Per germline, CDR1 SGHKS and CDR2 YYEKEE (reference sequence). The CDR3 totals 13 residues. These data originate in a study of neoadjuvant anti-PD-1 for oral cavity cancer. This TCR was sampled from a person aged 35-79 years with oral cavity squamous cell carcinoma. Sample: PBMCs, taken before nivolumab (anti-PD-1) treatment. The J gene is TRBJ2-5, the V gene TRBV5-5, with TRBD1 as a possible D gene (6 bases). The DNA for the CDR3 is TGTGCCAGCAGTTCCCAGGGGAGAGAGACCCAGTACTTC. Amino acids: CASSSQGRETQYF.